The 17 T cell receptor beta chains presented below share a single source sample, sequenced in a study of blood T cell repertoires in COVID-19. Repertoires were generated with immunoSEQ multiplex PCR, while TCRdb's copy carries only in-frame clones and drops some. The sample yields roughly 68,000 clones, roughly 91% seen once. Sequenced input: peripheral blood. The origin of the receptors is a middle-aged man with active COVID-19.

With regard to this clone: At one end, the junction sequence differs from germline, possibly due to a read error. The V and J genes are TRBV6-1 and TRBJ2-1; 9 bases map to TRBD2. In germline, CDR1 is MNHNS, CDR2 SASEGT. This CDR3 has 15 amino acids. Here the CDR3 reads CASSERLAGYIEQFF. The CDR3 bases are TGTGCCAGCAGTGAACGGCTAGCGGGGTACATTGAGCAGTTCTTC.

CDR3 loop: CASTTPHRGEATGELFF. CDR3 nucleotides: TGTGCCAGCACTACCCCCCACAGGGGTGAAGCCACCGGGGAGCTGTTTTTT. The genes are TRBV28 and TRBJ2-2, with 7 bases aligning to TRBD1. The CDR3 runs to 17 residues. J lost 4 bases, V lost 7 bases, and 15 bases had no gene match. Germline assignment: CDR1 MDHEN and CDR2 SYDVKM.

The rearrangement joins TRBV6-5 to TRBJ1-1; D perhaps matches TRBD1 (6 bases). The CDR3 extends over 13 amino acids. From germline, CDR1 is MNHEY and CDR2 SVGAGI. Trimming pared 11 bases from V and 4 bases from J, leaving 17 bases between. DNA of the CDR3: TGTGCCTCCCGACAGGCATCTCTCACTGAAGCTTTCTTT. It is translated as CASRQASLTEAFF.

The chain carries TRBV2 and TRBJ1-5, with 8 bases lining up with TRBD1. Germline CDR1 and CDR2: SNHLY and FYNNEI. The J segment lost 5 bases and the V segment lost 4 bases, leaving 7 bases of the junction unmatched. The length of the CDR3 is 15 residues. As DNA, the CDR3 is TGTGCCAGCAGTGCAGGACAGGGTTCGGATCAGCCCCAGCATTTT. This encodes CASSAGQGSDQPQHF.

This chain uses TRBV9 with TRBJ2-1, with 8 bases that match TRBD2. The CDR3 length is 16 residues. Trimming cost V 4 bases and J 2 bases; bases outside gene matches: 8. CDR1 is SGDLS and CDR2 is YYNGEE in the germline V gene. The CDR3 DNA reads TGTGCCAGCAGCCCCCAAGCGGGGGCGGCCTACAATGAGCAGTTCTTC. Translated: CASSPQAGAAYNEQFF.

The rearrangement links TRBV15 to TRBJ2-1, with D possibly being TRBD1 (5 bases). V dropped 2 bases and J dropped 4 bases, with 21 bases sitting between them. CDR3 size: 18 residues. Germline V gene sequence: CDR1 LNHNV, CDR2 YYDKDF (reference sequence). CDR3 bases: TGTGCCACCAGCAGAATTCAAGGGGATCAGGTAATTTACAATGAGCAGTTCTTC. Its translation: CATSRIQGDQVIYNEQFF.

This sequence joins TRBV28 and TRBJ1-3, with D unclear. This CDR3 contains 16 residues. V gave up 6 bases and J gave up 0 bases, with 15 bases separating them. In germline, CDR1 is MDHEN, CDR2 SYDVKM. CDR3 nucleotide sequence: TGTGCCAGCAGGAGAACAGCTTCCGCCTCTGGAAACACCATATATTTT. Translated: CASRRTASASGNTIYF.

The chain couples TRBV28 to TRBJ2-2; possibly TRBD2 for D (5 bases). Germline V lookup: CDR1 MDHEN, CDR2 SYDVKM. The ends were cut back, 6 bases at V and 0 bases at J, with 20 bases in the middle. CDR3 length equals 18 residues. This chain's CDR3 is CASRPDWKLYANTGELFF. CDR3 coding DNA: TGTGCCAGCAGGCCGGACTGGAAACTTTACGCGAACACCGGGGAGCTGTTTTTT.

This chain connects TRBV6-6 to TRBJ1-1, with D hard to call. The CDR3 consists of 15 residues. V lost 10 bases and J 4 bases, leaving 22 bases between the germline ends. Germline V gives CDR1 MNHNY, CDR2 SVGAGI (reference sequence). The CDR3 region is CATEIVTPRLTEAFF. CDR3 nucleotide sequence: TGTGCCACCGAAATCGTTACCCCCAGACTCACTGAAGCTTTCTTT.

The genes are TRBV7-3 and TRBJ2-1; tentative D call: TRBD1 (5 bases). The germline gives CDR1 SGHTA, CDR2 FQGTGA. This CDR3 region has 11 residues. The V end was cut by 8 bases, the J end by 9 bases, with 11 bases between. The DNA of the CDR3 is TGTGCCAGCTGGGGCTGGGGTGAGCAGTTCTTC. It encodes CASWGWGEQFF.

The rearrangement joins TRBV5-6 to TRBJ1-5, with D possibly being TRBD1 (6 bases). Trimming pared 6 bases from V and 6 bases from J, leaving 19 bases between. Germline CDR1 is SGHDT and CDR2 is YYEEEE. The CDR3 has 15 residues. The CDR3 region is CASMKFQGIGQPQHF. Here the CDR3 DNA reads TGTGCCAGCATGAAATTCCAGGGGATAGGTCAGCCCCAGCATTTT.

CDR3 nucleotides: TGTGCCAGCAGTTACCGCGACAGAGACTATGGCTACACCTTC. It is translated as CASSYRDRDYGYTF. The gene calls are TRBV6-6 and TRBJ1-2, with a tentative D call TRBD1 (5 bases). CDR1 is MNHNY, CDR2 SVGAGI, per germline (reference sequence). Trimming shortened V by 2 bases and J by 3 bases, and 10 bases separated the two germline ends. The CDR3 sequence is 14 residues long.

This chain links TRBV5-1 with TRBJ1-1; D is undetermined. Trimming removed 0 bases from V and 0 bases from J, with 9 bases in between. Germline CDR1 is SGHRS and CDR2 is YFSETQ. The CDR3 is 15 residues long. The CDR3 bases are TGCGCCAGCAGCTTGGGCGGCAGCCTGAACACTGAAGCTTTCTTT. Its protein product is CASSLGGSLNTEAFF.

This clone has more than one count but fewer than ten. This rearrangement joins TRBV28 to TRBJ1-2; 8 bases are shared with TRBD1. Losses at the gene ends were 3 bases for V and 8 bases for J; bases not matched to a gene: 5. Germline CDR1 MDHEN, CDR2 SYDVKM. The CDR3 contains 13 residues. CDR3 coding DNA: TGTGCCAGCAGTTTGGGCAGGGGGCTCGGCTACACCTTC. Amino acids: CASSLGRGLGYTF.

The genes are TRBV5-1 and TRBJ1-1; D ambiguous. In germline, CDR1 is SGHRS, CDR2 YFSETQ. V was pared by 0 bases and J by 1 base, with 7 bases between. The CDR3 is made up of 14 amino acids. CDR3 sequence reads: CASSLVPGNTEAFF. CDR3 coding DNA: TGCGCCAGCAGCTTGGTTCCGGGGAACACTGAAGCTTTCTTT.

The chain joins TRBV9 to TRBJ2-5, with a possible D match to TRBD1 (5 bases). Germline V gene data show CDR1 as SGDLS and CDR2 as YYNGEE. V was pared by 4 bases and J by 2 bases, with 9 bases between. The CDR3 has 13 residues. The CDR3 DNA reads as TGTGCCAGCAGCCCAGGGATTCAAGAGACCCAGTACTTC. Its protein product is CASSPGIQETQYF. Full variable domain (remainder filled in from reference TRBV9 and TRBJ2-5): DSGVTQTPKHLITATGQRVTLRCSPRSGDLSVYWYQQSLDQGLQFLIQYYNGEERAKGNILERFSAQQFPDLHSELNLSSLELGDSALYFCASSPGIQETQYFGPGTRLLVL.

This chain uses TRBV19 with TRBJ1-5, with D uncertain. The germline V gene encodes CDR1 LNHDA and CDR2 SQIVND (reference sequence). The length of the CDR3 is 14 residues. With 6 bases removed from V and 4 bases from J, the gap between germline ends came to 13 bases. The CDR3 DNA sequence: TGTGCCAGTAGCATCCGCGGGCCTAATCAGCCCCAGCATTTT. Translation gives CASSIRGPNQPQHF.